This T cell receptor (beta chain) was recorded in a study of blood T cell repertoires in COVID-19. Study summary: PBMCs, B-cell-depleted T cells, or T cells provided the cDNA or gDNA that made up the material.

Recovered participants had two consecutive negative NP/OP PCR tests, healthcare professional clearance, or symptom resolution. Per the authors' pipeline: Reference gene primers were amplified, and this amplification served to estimate nucleated cell counts. Generated by immunoSEQ multiplex PCR, the TCRdb table keeps only in-frame clones and is missing some. That table supplies the V and J calls and clone size; D and trimming were determined from the DNA. The sample holds around 200,000 clones, approximately 81% seen once. Sequencing was done on a sample of PBMCs or T cells enriched from blood (not recorded which). The clonotype comes from a man aged 35 to 55 who had recovered from COVID-19.

The CDR3 here is CASSPGTGLAGAGEQFF. The CDR3 DNA is TGTGCCAGCAGTCCAGGAACAGGACTAGCGGGAGCGGGTGAGCAGTTCTTC. The V gene is TRBV5-4, the J gene TRBJ2-1; 13 nucleotides agree with TRBD2. The CDR3 runs 17 residues. CDR1 is SGHNT and CDR2 is YYREEE in the germline V gene (reference sequence). The J segment lost 9 bases and the V segment lost 5 bases, leaving 14 bases of the junction unmatched.